These 21 T cell receptor beta chains came from one sample sequenced in a study of blood T cell repertoires in COVID-19. TCRdb's table, derived via immunoSEQ multiplex PCR, lists solely in-frame clones and lacks some. The table has 70,000 to 85,000 clones, 82% seen once; the top ten hold 20% to 25%. The material sequenced was peripheral blood. These receptors came from a human donor in a cohort sampled during active COVID-19.

This clone has just a few counts. The CDR3 loop is CASREPSWTVGNTIYF. The CDR3 DNA reads TGTGCCAGCAGGGAACCATCCTGGACTGTGGGAAACACCATATATTTT. This chain joins TRBV6-1 and TRBJ1-3; D gene unclear. CDR1 and CDR2 from the germline V gene are MNHNS and SASEGT. V was trimmed by 6 bases and J by 4 bases, leaving 19 bases between them. The CDR3 covers 16 residues.

The chain links TRBV6-5 to TRBJ1-5, with D unclear. CDR1 and CDR2 from the germline V gene are MNHEY and SVGAGI. The CDR3 loop spans 13 amino acids. V was shortened by 6 bases and J by 9 bases, with 15 bases between the two germline ends. CDR3 residues: CASRAGSIGPQHF. DNA for the CDR3: TGTGCCAGCAGGGCGGGCTCCATAGGGCCCCAGCATTTT.

CDR3 region: CASRREMGNTEAFF. In nucleotides, the CDR3 is TGTGCCAGCAGGCGGGAGATGGGGAACACTGAAGCTTTCTTT. The chain is built from TRBV2 and TRBJ1-1; no clear D. V was shortened by 6 bases and J by 1 base, with 12 bases between the two germline ends. This CDR3 contains 14 residues. Looked up from germline, CDR1 is SNHLY and CDR2 is FYNNEI.

This chain joins TRBV5-3 and TRBJ1-3, with D perhaps TRBD1 (6 bases). TRBV5-3 is an open reading frame, and its role is uncertain. The ends were cut back, 1 base at V and 0 bases at J, with 11 bases in the middle. The CDR3 extends over 16 amino acids. The CDR3 is CARSLKDRNSGNTIYF. The CDR3 DNA is TGTGCCAGAAGCTTGAAGGACAGAAACTCTGGAAACACCATATATTTT.

This chain links TRBV18 with TRBJ2-2, with D tentatively TRBD2 (5 bases). Per the germline V gene, CDR1 is KGHSH and CDR2 is LQKENI. The V end lost 5 bases, the J end lost 2 bases, and 12 bases lay between the germline ends. The CDR3 extends over 15 amino acids. The CDR3 here is CASSSDRLNTGELFF. The CDR3 DNA is TGTGCCAGCTCATCGGACCGACTAAACACCGGGGAGCTGTTTTTT.

The chain combines TRBV10-1 with TRBJ1-3, with TRBD1 as a possible D gene (6 bases). V was shortened by 4 bases and J by 2 bases, with 12 bases between the two germline ends. The CDR3 is 15 residues long. Germline assignment: CDR1 WNHNN and CDR2 SYGVQD (reference sequence). CDR3 nucleotides: TGCGCCAGCAGTGTTTCCCGGACAGCTGGAAACACCATATATTTT. Translation: CASSVSRTAGNTIYF.

The chain is built from TRBV3-1 (or the pseudogene TRBV3-2) and TRBJ1-4, with D unresolved. Germline CDR1 LGHDT, CDR2 YNNKEL (reference sequence). Trimming pared 0 bases from V and 12 bases from J, leaving 14 bases between. The CDR3 consists of 14 residues. Written as DNA, the CDR3 is TGTGCCAGCAGCCAAGATTGGGCCCGGGAGGAACTGTTTTTT. As protein: CASSQDWAREELFF.

The chain employs TRBV9 and TRBJ2-2, with 9 bases matching TRBD2. Losses at the gene ends were 0 bases for V and 0 bases for J; bases not matched to a gene: 6. Germline V lookup: CDR1 SGDLS, CDR2 YYNGEE. The CDR3 consists of 18 residues. DNA of the CDR3: TGTGCCAGCAGCGTAGGGCGAGCGGGGGGTACGAACACCGGGGAGCTGTTTTTT. The encoded protein is CASSVGRAGGTNTGELFF.

This clone was detected once. The V call is TRBV11-3, the J call TRBJ2-1, with D possibly being TRBD1 (8 bases). The CDR3 sequence is 13 residues long. V lost 4 bases, J lost 7 bases, and 11 bases lay in between. CDR1 is SGHNT and CDR2 is YENEEA in the germline V gene. The CDR3 region has the DNA TGTGCCAGCAGCTCACAGGGGGGGAATGAGCAGTTCTTC. Its protein product is CASSSQGGNEQFF.

This clone was counted a few times. The V call is TRBV15, the J call TRBJ1-2; TRBD1 is a possible D gene (6 bases). V lost 3 bases, J lost 8 bases, and 22 bases lay in between. CDR3 length equals 16 residues. Germline CDR1 and CDR2: LNHNV and YYDKDF (reference sequence). The CDR3 loop reads CATSSDRQAQKDGYTF. The CDR3 DNA reads as TGTGCCACCAGCAGTGATAGACAGGCCCAGAAGGACGGCTACACCTTC.

About this clone itself: Mismatch with germline at one junction end may stem from a read error. This chain joins TRBV28 and TRBJ1-5; D gene ambiguous. Germline V CDR1 and CDR2: MDHEN, SYDVKM. CDR3 length: 11 residues. This CDR3 reads CATHSNEPQHF. The CDR3 nucleotides are TGTGCCACCCACTCCAATGAGCCCCAGCATTTT.

The CDR3 reads CASSLVRGLETQYF. The CDR3 nucleotides are TGTGCCAGCAGCTTGGTTAGGGGGCTGGAGACCCAGTACTTC. The chain has TRBV5-6 and TRBJ2-5; 7 bases line up with TRBD1. In germline, CDR1 is SGHDT, CDR2 YYEEEE. J was trimmed by 5 bases and V by 0 bases; bases with no gene match: 4. The CDR3 is 14 amino acids.

This chain uses TRBV5-1 with TRBJ1-4; 8 nucleotides match TRBD1. The V gene's germline CDR1 is SGHRS and CDR2 YFSETQ. V was pared by 5 bases and J by 5 bases, with 11 bases of the junction left unmatched. This CDR3 has 16 residues. Written as DNA, the CDR3 is TGCGCCAGCAGTATCTTTGGACAGGGCGGAAATGAAAAACTGTTTTTT. It specifies CASSIFGQGGNEKLFF.

The chain recombines TRBV5-6 with TRBJ1-2, with 9 bases fitting TRBD1. Per the germline V gene, CDR1 is SGHDT and CDR2 is YYEEEE. J lost 2 bases, V lost 4 bases, and 6 bases had no gene match. CDR3 length: 15 residues. The CDR3 loop is CASSRGTGRNYGYTF. CDR3 DNA sequence: TGTGCCAGCAGCAGAGGGACAGGGAGGAACTATGGCTACACCTTC.

The rearrangement joins TRBV29-1 to TRBJ1-4, with D hard to call. The CDR3 spans 11 residues. CDR1 is SQVTM, CDR2 ANQGSEA, per germline. V was pared by 2 bases and J by 6 bases, with 4 bases between. The CDR3 loop is CSVETDEKLFF. CDR3 DNA sequence: TGCAGCGTTGAAACAGATGAAAAACTGTTTTTT.

The chain joins TRBV10-1 to TRBJ2-7; 8 nucleotides match TRBD1. CDR3 size: 14 residues. The J segment lost 5 bases and the V segment lost 6 bases, leaving 9 bases of the junction unmatched. In germline, CDR1 is WNHNN, CDR2 SYGVQD (reference sequence). The DNA of the CDR3 is TGCGCCAGCAGGGACAGGGTCCGGGGCAACGAGCAGTACTTC. It yields the protein CASRDRVRGNEQYF.

The rearrangement links TRBV7-9 to TRBJ2-5; D is unclear. The CDR3 extends over 13 amino acids. Looked up from germline, CDR1 is SEHNR and CDR2 is FQNEAQ (reference sequence). Trimming pared 3 bases from V and 1 base from J, leaving 6 bases between. The CDR3 region is CASSFFGQETQYF. The DNA for the CDR3 is TGTGCCAGCAGCTTTTTCGGCCAAGAGACCCAGTACTTC.

The rearrangement joins TRBV18 to TRBJ2-7; TRBD1 matches at 9 bases. CDR3 length equals 15 residues. The V gene's germline CDR1 is KGHSH and CDR2 LQKENI. V dropped 1 base and J dropped 4; count of bases not matched to a gene: 5. CDR3: CASSPQDRGNYEQYF. The DNA of the CDR3 is TGTGCCAGCTCACCACAGGACAGGGGTAATTACGAGCAGTACTTC. Together with reference TRBV18 and TRBJ2-7, the CDR3 gives the full variable domain: NAGVMQNPRHLVRRRGQEARLRCSPMKGHSHVYWYRQLPEEGLKFMVYLQKENIIDESGMPKERFSAEFPKEGPSILRIQQVVRGDSAAYFCASSPQDRGNYEQYFGPGTRLTVT.

This clone was found a few times. The J gene is TRBJ1-1, the V gene TRBV19; maybe TRBD1 (6 bases). The CDR3 loop spans 14 amino acids. The germline V gene has CDR1 LNHDA and CDR2 SQIVND (reference sequence). V shed 7 bases and J shed 5 bases, with 17 bases lying between them. DNA for the CDR3: TGTGCCAGTACCGAACGGGGGGCTGGGACTGAAGCTTTCTTT. Translating gives CASTERGAGTEAFF.

This chain connects TRBV18 to TRBJ1-2, with D unresolved. The CDR3 extends over 17 amino acids. The V and J ends lost 2 bases and 0 bases respectively, with 16 bases between them. Germline assignment: CDR1 KGHSH and CDR2 LQKENI. As DNA, the CDR3 is TGTGCCAGCTCACCAAAACCGTCCACAGAAGCTAACTATGGCTACACCTTC. Its translation: CASSPKPSTEANYGYTF.

This chain links TRBV13 with TRBJ2-5; TRBD2 matches 14 bases. V shed 0 bases, J shed 5 bases, and the junction held 5 bases outside the gene matches. The CDR3 extends over 17 amino acids. Germline V gene data show CDR1 as PRHDT and CDR2 as FYEKMQ (reference sequence). CDR3 nucleotide sequence: TGTGCCAGCAGCTTAGGACCGACTAGCGGGGGGGAGGAGACCCAGTACTTC. It specifies CASSLGPTSGGEETQYF. Filled out from reference TRBV13 and TRBJ2-5, the complete variable domain reads AAGVIQSPRHLIKEKRETATLKCYPIPRHDTVYWYQQGPGQDPQFLISFYEKMQSDKGSIPDRFSAQQFSDYHSELNMSSLELGDSALYFCASSLGPTSGGEETQYFGPGTRLLVL.